A single sample is the source of the 19 T cell receptor beta chains below, sequenced in a study of T cells in Graves' hyperthyroidism and ophthalmopathy (dated by TCRdb to about 2019). Library prep was done by multiplex PCR. Sequenced using an Illumina HiSeq 2000. The TCR beta CDR3 regions were amplified from RNA transcripts. A first-round RT-PCR of the TCR CDR3 used the HTBI primer set with the Qiagen OneStep RT-PCR kit. TCRdb itself trimmed the public reads at Q25 with fastp, ran MiXCR and retained productive beta chains. Rows are combined by CDR3 protein, so each entry shows the most common genes and DNA. A total of 300,000 to 400,000 distinct CDR3 sequences appear in this sample, roughly 14% of them only once. About 11% of the sample goes to the ten largest clones. Sequenced input: blood. These TCRs come from a woman in her sixties with Graves' hyperthyroidism.

This clonotype was observed at least ten times. This rearrangement joins TRBV20-1 to TRBJ1-6; TRBD1 might be the D (5 bases). V was trimmed by 4 bases and J by 1 base, leaving 8 bases between them. CDR3 length: 14 residues. The germline CDR1 and CDR2 sequences are DFQATT and SNEGSKA (reference sequence). CDR3 sequence reads: CSATGRSYNSPLHF. CDR3 nucleotides: TGCAGTGCTACAGGGAGGTCCTATAATTCACCCCTCCACTTT.

This clonotype has ten or more counts. The chain couples TRBV27 to TRBJ1-1; weak D call: TRBD1 (5 bases). The CDR3 is made up of 14 amino acids. V shed 7 bases and J shed 6 bases, with 18 bases lying between them. Germline V CDR1 and CDR2: MNHEY, SMNVEV (reference sequence). The CDR3 reads CASTRTGGTPEAFF. CDR3 DNA sequence: TGTGCCAGCACCCGCACCGGGGGGACTCCTGAAGCTTTCTTT.

This clonotype occurred a few times. The chain is built from TRBV11-2 and TRBJ2-2; tentative D call: TRBD2 (5 bases). Germline CDR1 is SGHAT and CDR2 is FQNNGV. This CDR3 has 15 residues. With 5 bases removed from V and 1 base from J, the gap between germline ends came to 11 bases. The CDR3 here is CASSPVAGNTGELFF. CDR3 DNA sequence: TGTGCCAGCAGCCCAGTGGCGGGGAACACCGGGGAGCTGTTTTTT.

This clonotype was counted at least ten times. The V call is TRBV5-4, the J call TRBJ2-7; unclear D gene. V lost 3 bases and J lost 2, with 9 bases in between. This CDR3 spans 13 amino acids. Germline CDR1 and CDR2: SGHNT and YYREEE (reference sequence). The CDR3 is CASSWSPTYEQYF. The CDR3 DNA reads TGTGCCAGCAGCTGGTCGCCGACCTACGAGCAGTACTTC.

This clonotype was counted many times. V is TRBV11-3 and J is TRBJ2-2; tentatively, D is TRBD1 or TRBD2 (5 bases each). The germline gives CDR1 SGHNT, CDR2 YENEEA. The CDR3 sequence is 14 residues long. With 5 bases removed from V and 5 bases from J, the gap between germline ends came to 12 bases. The CDR3 is CASSDGTLTGELFF. The CDR3 DNA is TGTGCCAGCAGCGACGGGACGCTTACCGGGGAGCTGTTTTTT.

This clonotype has just a few counts. V and J are TRBV24-1 and TRBJ2-1, with 8 bases fitting TRBD1. V lost 4 bases, J lost 0 bases, and 4 bases stayed unmatched. Looked up from germline, CDR1 is KGHDR and CDR2 is SFDVKD. This CDR3 has 16 residues. The CDR3 loop is CATSDRTGGSYNEQFF. In DNA form, the CDR3 reads TGTGCCACCAGTGACCGCACAGGGGGCTCCTACAATGAGCAGTTCTTC.

This clonotype occurred many times. The chain is built from TRBV11-2 and TRBJ2-4; no reliable D call. Germline V gene sequence: CDR1 SGHAT, CDR2 FQNNGV. CDR3 length: 15 amino acids. Trimming cost V 0 bases and J 13 bases, with 19 bases left between them. The CDR3: CASSLDGGSEQRQYF. The CDR3 nucleotides read TGTGCCAGCAGCTTAGATGGTGGAAGTGAGCAGCGACAGTACTTC.

This clonotype was observed a few times. The chain uses TRBV20-1 and TRBJ2-1; 7 nucleotides match TRBD1. J gave up 6 bases and V 2 bases, and 1 base lay outside the gene matches. Germline values: CDR1 DFQATT, CDR2 SNEGSKA (reference sequence). This CDR3 is 12 amino acids long. The chain's CDR3 is CSARRDSNEQFF. In nucleotides, the CDR3 is TGCAGTGCTAGAAGGGACAGCAATGAGCAGTTCTTC.

This clonotype was seen repeatedly, ten times or more. V is TRBV11-2 and J is TRBJ1-1, with D perhaps matching TRBD1 (5 bases). V lost 0 bases, J lost 3 bases, and 11 bases lay in between. The CDR3 length is 15 residues. Germline V lookup: CDR1 SGHAT, CDR2 FQNNGV. The CDR3, as DNA: TGTGCCAGCAGCTTAGACGGGACGGAGGACACTGAAGCTTTCTTT. Residues: CASSLDGTEDTEAFF.

This clonotype was observed many times. The CDR3 loop is CATSRAGDRNNEQFF. The CDR3 nucleotides read TGTGCCACCAGCAGAGCTGGGGACAGAAACAATGAGCAGTTCTTC. This chain links TRBV15 with TRBJ2-1; 7 bases match TRBD1. The ends lost 1 base at V and 5 bases at J; junction bases unmatched: 5. The germline V gene encodes CDR1 LNHNV and CDR2 YYDKDF (reference sequence). There are 15 residues in the CDR3.

This clonotype was picked up many times. The V and J genes are TRBV7-8 and TRBJ2-3; TRBD2 agrees at 14 bases. The V gene end was trimmed by 2 bases and the J gene end by 0 bases; junction bases not matched to a gene: 13. The CDR3 totals 21 residues. Germline V gene data show CDR1 as SGHVS and CDR2 as FQNEAQ. CDR3 in DNA: TGTGCCAGCAGCTTACCCCGGACTAGCGGGAGGCCCCTCCCTAGCACAGATACGCAGTATTTT. Protein product: CASSLPRTSGRPLPSTDTQYF.

This clonotype was observed at least ten times. The V and J genes are TRBV20-1 and TRBJ1-2; D gene unclear. Germline V gene sequence: CDR1 DFQATT, CDR2 SNEGSKA (reference sequence). V gave up 6 bases and J gave up 4 bases, with 12 bases separating them. This CDR3 spans 12 amino acids. CDR3 nucleotide sequence: TGCAGTGCCATTCAAGAGGGCTATGGCTACACCTTC. Residues: CSAIQEGYGYTF.

This clonotype was seen at least ten times. The rearrangement links TRBV30 to TRBJ1-4, with TRBD1 as a possible D gene (6 bases). Trimming shortened V by 0 bases and J by 3 bases, and 8 bases separated the two germline ends. Per the germline V gene, CDR1 is GTSNPN and CDR2 is SVGIG (reference sequence). The CDR3 has 14 amino acids. The CDR3 coding sequence is TGTGCCTGGAGTGTAAAGGGGGCTAATGAAAAACTGTTTTTT. This gives the protein CAWSVKGANEKLFF.

This clonotype was picked up many times. CDR3 coding DNA: TGTGCCAGCAGTTCAAATAACCAAGAGACCCAGTACTTC. It translates to CASSSNNQETQYF. V gene TRBV12-3 or TRBV12-4 combines with J gene TRBJ2-5, with D uncertain. V shed 4 bases and J shed 0 bases, with 6 bases lying between them. The CDR3 covers 13 residues.

This clonotype was found many times. The V call is TRBV15, the J call TRBJ1-5, with a weak D call TRBD1 (5 bases). V was trimmed by 5 bases and J by 6 bases, leaving 14 bases between them. CDR3 length: 14 amino acids. The germline gives CDR1 LNHNV, CDR2 YYDKDF (reference sequence). The CDR3, as DNA: TGTGCCACCAGCTCTACCCCGGGGGGTCAGCCCCAGCATTTT. This codes for CATSSTPGGQPQHF. Drawing the rest from reference TRBV15 and TRBJ1-5, the complete variable domain is DAMVIQNPRYQVTQFGKPVTLSCSQTLNHNVMYWYQQKSSQAPKLLFHYYDKDFNNEADTPDNFQSRRPNTSFCFLDIRSPGLGDTAMYLCATSSTPGGQPQHFGDGTRLSIL.

V gene TRBV11-2 combines with J gene TRBJ2-1; D is perhaps TRBD1 or TRBD2 (5 bases each). Germline V lookup: CDR1 SGHAT, CDR2 FQNNGV. The germline V and J ends were trimmed by 5 bases and 6 bases, with 20 bases remaining between them. The CDR3 extends over 16 amino acids. DNA of the CDR3: TGTGCCAGCAGCCTCTCCGGGACCACTGGATCCAATGAGCAGTTCTTC. It encodes CASSLSGTTGSNEQFF.

A few counts support this clonotype. The chain is built from TRBV5-1 and TRBJ2-1; D is unresolved. The germline V and J ends were trimmed by 0 bases and 7 bases, with 5 bases remaining between them. Per the germline V gene, CDR1 is SGHRS and CDR2 is YFSETQ. The CDR3 loop spans 12 amino acids. The CDR3 sequence is CASSLGLNEQFF. In nucleotides, the CDR3 is TGCGCCAGCAGCTTGGGTCTGAATGAGCAGTTCTTC.

The V and J genes are TRBV5-6 and TRBJ2-7; 12 bases are a match to TRBD2. CDR1 and CDR2 from the germline V gene are SGHDT and YYEEEE. The CDR3 runs 15 residues. Losses at the gene ends were 4 bases for V and 6 bases for J; bases not matched to a gene: 8. This CDR3 is CASSVRRLAGVEQYF. The CDR3 region has the DNA TGTGCCAGCAGCGTTAGGAGACTAGCGGGAGTCGAGCAGTACTTC.

This clonotype was seen many times. This chain links TRBV28 with TRBJ2-5; no clear D gene. The CDR3 has 11 residues. Germline V gives CDR1 MDHEN, CDR2 SYDVKM. Trimming stripped 8 bases from V and 2 bases from J, with 6 bases between. The CDR3 region is CASLQQETQYF. CDR3 sequence (DNA): TGTGCCAGCCTGCAGCAAGAGACCCAGTACTTC.